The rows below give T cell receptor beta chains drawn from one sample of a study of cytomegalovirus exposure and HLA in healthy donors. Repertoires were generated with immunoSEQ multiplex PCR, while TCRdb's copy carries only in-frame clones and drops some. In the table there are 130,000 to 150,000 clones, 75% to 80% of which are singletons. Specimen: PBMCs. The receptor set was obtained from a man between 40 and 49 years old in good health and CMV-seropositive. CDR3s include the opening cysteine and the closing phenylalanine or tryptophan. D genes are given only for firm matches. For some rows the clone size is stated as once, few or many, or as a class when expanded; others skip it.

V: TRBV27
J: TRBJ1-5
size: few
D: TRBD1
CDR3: CASSLGSTGGSNQPQHF
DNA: TGTGCCAGCAGTTTAGGGTCGACAGGGGGCAGCAATCAGCCCCAGCATTTT

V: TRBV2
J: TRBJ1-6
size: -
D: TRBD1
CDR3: CASSSGQGSFSPLHF
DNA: TGTGCCAGCAGTTCGGGACAGGGGAGTTTTTCACCCCTCCACTTT

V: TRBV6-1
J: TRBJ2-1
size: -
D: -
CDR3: CASRALLTDEQFF
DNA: TGTGCCAGCAGAGCCCTTCTCACCGATGAGCAGTTCTTC

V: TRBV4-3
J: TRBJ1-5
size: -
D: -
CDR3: CASSLGSNQPQHF
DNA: TGCGCCAGCAGCCTCGGGAGCAATCAGCCCCAGCATTTT

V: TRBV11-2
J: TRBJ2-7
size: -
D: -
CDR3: CASSLERRVQNEQYF
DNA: TGTGCCAGCAGCTTAGAGAGGAGGGTACAGAACGAGCAGTACTTC

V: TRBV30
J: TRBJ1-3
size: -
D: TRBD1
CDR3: CAWTSGTGALSGNTIYF
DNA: TGTGCCTGGACGTCCGGGACAGGGGCGTTATCTGGAAACACCATATATTTT

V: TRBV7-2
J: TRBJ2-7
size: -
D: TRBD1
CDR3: CASSLAQGTGVYEQYF
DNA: TGTGCCAGCAGCTTGGCACAGGGGACAGGAGTCTACGAGCAGTACTTC

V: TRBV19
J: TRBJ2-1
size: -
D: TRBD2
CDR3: CASSLHTLAGYYNEQFF
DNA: TGTGCCAGTAGTCTACACACCCTAGCGGGATATTACAATGAGCAGTTCTTC

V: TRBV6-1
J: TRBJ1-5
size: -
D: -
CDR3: CASSKGTGYDQPQHF
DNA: TGTGCTAGCAGTAAGGGCACAGGGTATGATCAGCCCCAGCATTTT

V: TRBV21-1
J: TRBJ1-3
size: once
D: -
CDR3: CAQTRGGGGTIYF
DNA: TGTGCCCAAACCAGAGGGGGCGGCGGCACCATATATTTT

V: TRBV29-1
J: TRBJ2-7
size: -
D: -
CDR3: CSVYRDYEQYF
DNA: TGCAGCGTTTACAGGGACTACGAGCAGTACTTC

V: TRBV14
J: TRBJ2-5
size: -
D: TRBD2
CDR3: CASSQGRGLAGRETQYF
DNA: TGTGCCAGCAGCCAAGGTCGGGGACTAGCGGGAAGAGAGACCCAGTACTTC

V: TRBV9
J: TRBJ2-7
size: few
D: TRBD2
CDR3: CASSVAAGVYEQYF
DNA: TGTGCCAGCAGCGTAGCCGCGGGGGTCTACGAGCAGTACTTC

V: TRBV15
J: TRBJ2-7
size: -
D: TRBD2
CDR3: CATSRLAGGSYEQYF
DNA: TGTGCCACCAGCAGACTAGCGGGAGGATCCTACGAGCAGTACTTC

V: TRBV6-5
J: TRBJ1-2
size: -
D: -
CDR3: CASSYARVPSNGYTF
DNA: TGTGCCAGCAGTTACGCCAGGGTCCCATCTAATGGCTACACCTTC

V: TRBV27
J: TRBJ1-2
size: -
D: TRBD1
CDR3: CASSLSNRGRGGYTF
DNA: TGTGCCAGCAGTTTAAGTAACAGGGGGCGAGGTGGCTACACCTTC

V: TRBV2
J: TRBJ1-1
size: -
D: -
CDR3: CASTSQATVTEAFF
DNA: TGTGCCAGTACCTCCCAGGCGACAGTAACTGAAGCTTTCTTT

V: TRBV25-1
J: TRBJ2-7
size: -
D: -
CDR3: CASSNRYGYEQYF
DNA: TGTGCCAGCAGTAACAGGTACGGCTACGAGCAGTACTTC

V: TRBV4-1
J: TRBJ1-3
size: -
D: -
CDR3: CASSPLGLSGNTIYF
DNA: TGCGCCAGCAGCCCCCTGGGCCTCTCTGGAAACACCATATATTTT

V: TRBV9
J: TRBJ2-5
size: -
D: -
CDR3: CASSVASGLQETQYF
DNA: TGTGCCAGCAGCGTAGCCAGCGGGCTCCAAGAGACCCAGTACTTC

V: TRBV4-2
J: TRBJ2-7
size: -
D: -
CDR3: CASSQPHGSAYEQYF
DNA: TGTGCCAGCAGCCAACCACACGGGAGCGCCTACGAGCAGTACTTC

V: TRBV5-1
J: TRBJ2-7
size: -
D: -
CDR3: CASSFLGGPSEEQYF
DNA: TGCGCCAGCAGCTTCCTCGGAGGCCCCTCGGAAGAGCAGTACTTC

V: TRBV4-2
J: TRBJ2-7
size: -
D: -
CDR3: CASSQGTGTDEQYF
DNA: TGTGCCAGCAGCCAAGGAACAGGGACCGACGAGCAGTACTTC

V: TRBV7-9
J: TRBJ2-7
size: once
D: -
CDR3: CASSFRANPPYEQYF
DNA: TGTGCCAGCAGCTTTCGCGCCAACCCCCCCTACGAGCAGTACTTC

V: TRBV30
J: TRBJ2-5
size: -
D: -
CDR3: CAWSVSYDAPQDF
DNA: TGTGCCTGGAGTGTATCGTACGATGCCCCTCAGGACTTC

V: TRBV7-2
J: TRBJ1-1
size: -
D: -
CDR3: CASSLGVPGITEAFF
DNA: TGTGCCAGCAGCTTAGGAGTGCCGGGAATCACTGAAGCTTTCTTT

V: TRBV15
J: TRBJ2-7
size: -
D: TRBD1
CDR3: CATSRDRGFEYF
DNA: TGTGCCACCAGTCGGGACAGGGGATTCGAGTACTTC

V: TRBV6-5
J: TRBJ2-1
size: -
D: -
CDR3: CASRPRSSYNEQFF
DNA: TGTGCCAGCAGACCCCGGAGCTCCTACAATGAGCAGTTCTTC

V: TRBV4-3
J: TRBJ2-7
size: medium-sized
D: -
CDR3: CASSQVHGAGYEQYF
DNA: TGCGCCAGCAGCCAAGTGCACGGAGCCGGCTACGAGCAGTACTTC

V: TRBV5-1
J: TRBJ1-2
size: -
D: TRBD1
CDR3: CASSEQGNYGYTF
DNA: TGCGCCAGCAGCGAACAGGGGAACTATGGCTACACCTTC

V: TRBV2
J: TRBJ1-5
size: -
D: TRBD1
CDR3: CAGSGTGGYQPQHF
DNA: TGTGCCGGATCCGGGACAGGGGGCTATCAGCCCCAGCATTTT

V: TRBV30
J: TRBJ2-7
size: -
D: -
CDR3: CAWVPSTATYEQYF
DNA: TGTGCCTGGGTCCCTTCGACAGCCACCTACGAGCAGTACTTC

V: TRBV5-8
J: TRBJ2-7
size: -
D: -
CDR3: CASSIAYKDEQYF
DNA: TGTGCCAGCAGCATAGCTTACAAGGACGAGCAGTACTTC

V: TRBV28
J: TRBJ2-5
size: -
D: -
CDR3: CASSPNMGQGLQWVETQYF
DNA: TGTGCCAGCAGTCCCAATATGGGGCAGGGCCTCCAATGGGTAGAGACCCAGTACTTC

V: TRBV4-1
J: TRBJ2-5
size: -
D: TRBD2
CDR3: CASSQGNGLAGQETQYF
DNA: TGCGCCAGCAGCCAAGGAAACGGACTAGCGGGTCAAGAGACCCAGTACTTC

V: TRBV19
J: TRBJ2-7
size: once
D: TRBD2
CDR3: CASSTPLIGGSYEQYF
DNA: TGTGCCAGTAGCACCCCATTGATAGGCGGGAGCTACGAGCAGTACTTC

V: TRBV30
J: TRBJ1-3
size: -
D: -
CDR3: CAWSLSLSSSGNTIYF
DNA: TGTGCCTGGAGTTTGTCCCTTTCCAGCTCTGGAAACACCATATATTTT

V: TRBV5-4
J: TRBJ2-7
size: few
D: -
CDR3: CASSPEDRAYEQYF
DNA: TGTGCCAGCAGCCCCGAGGACAGAGCCTACGAGCAGTACTTC

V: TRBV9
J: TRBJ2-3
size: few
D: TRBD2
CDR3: CASSVVAGDGDTQYF
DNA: TGTGCCAGCAGCGTAGTCGCGGGAGATGGAGATACGCAGTATTTT

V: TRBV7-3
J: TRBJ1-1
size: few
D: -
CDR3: CASSLRGGSTEAFF
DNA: TGTGCCAGCAGCTTAAGGGGGGGGAGCACTGAAGCTTTCTTT

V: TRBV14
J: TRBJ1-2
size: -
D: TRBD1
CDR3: CASSLAGQGSGYTF
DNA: TGTGCCAGCAGTCTAGCCGGACAGGGCTCTGGCTACACCTTC

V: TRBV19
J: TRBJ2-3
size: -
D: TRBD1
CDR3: CASRIDRGGTQYF
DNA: TGTGCCAGTAGGATTGACAGGGGTGGTACGCAGTATTTT

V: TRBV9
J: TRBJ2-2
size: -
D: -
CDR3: CASSVSGNTGELFF
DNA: TGTGCCAGCAGTGTTAGCGGGAACACCGGGGAGCTGTTTTTT

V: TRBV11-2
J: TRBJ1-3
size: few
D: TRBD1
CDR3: CASSIRDRVSGSGNTIYF
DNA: TGTGCCAGCAGTATCCGGGACAGGGTTTCAGGCTCTGGAAACACCATATATTTT

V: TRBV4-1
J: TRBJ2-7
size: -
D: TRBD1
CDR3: CASSQEYFGQGYEQYF
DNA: TGCGCCAGCAGCCAGGAATACTTCGGACAGGGATACGAGCAGTACTTC

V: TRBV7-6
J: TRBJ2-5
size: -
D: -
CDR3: CASSLQETQYF
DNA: TGTGCCAGCAGCTTACAGGAGACCCAGTACTTC

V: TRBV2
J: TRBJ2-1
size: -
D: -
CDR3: CASSTEAESYNEQFF
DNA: TGTGCCAGCAGTACTGAAGCGGAGAGCTACAATGAGCAGTTCTTC

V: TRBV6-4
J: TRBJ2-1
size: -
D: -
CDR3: CASSVGRGRGSNEQFF
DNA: TGTGCCAGCAGCGTCGGCAGGGGAAGGGGTTCCAATGAGCAGTTCTTC

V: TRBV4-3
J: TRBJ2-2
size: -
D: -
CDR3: CASSQSLEAGELFF
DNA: TGCGCCAGCAGCCAATCACTAGAGGCCGGGGAGCTGTTTTTT

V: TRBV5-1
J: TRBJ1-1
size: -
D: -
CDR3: CASSLEAEAEAFF
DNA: TGCGCCAGCAGCTTGGAGGCGGAGGCTGAAGCTTTCTTT

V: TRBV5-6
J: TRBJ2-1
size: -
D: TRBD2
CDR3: CASSFRTSGSDNEQFF
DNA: TGTGCCAGCAGCTTCCGGACTAGCGGGAGTGACAATGAGCAGTTCTTC